A single sample gave rise to the 27 T cell receptor beta chains below, sequenced in a study of blood T cell repertoires in COVID-19. Clones were read by immunoSEQ multiplex PCR, and TCRdb kept only the in-frame ones, dropping some. Among 450,000 or so clones listed, around nine tenths were seen once. The sample consisted of peripheral blood. These receptors all stem from a woman aged 35 to 49 with COVID-19, enrolled during active disease.

The V gene is TRBV6-2 or TRBV6-3, the J gene TRBJ2-5, with a weak D call TRBD2 (5 bases). The CDR3 is made up of 14 amino acids. V shed 0 bases and J shed 7 bases, with 12 bases lying between them. Germline values: CDR1 MNHEY, CDR2 SVGEGT. As DNA, the CDR3 is TGTGCCAGCAGTTACTCGATACGGGGTGGGACCCAGTACTTC. Encoded protein: CASSYSIRGGTQYF.

The chain joins TRBV4-3 to TRBJ1-2; D is unclear. Germline CDR1 is LGHNA and CDR2 is YSLEER. The CDR3 is made up of 14 amino acids. Trimming shortened V by 0 bases and J by 7 bases, and 12 bases separated the two germline ends. The CDR3 DNA is TGCGCCAGCAGCCAAGATCGGGGTTGGGGTGGCTACACCTTC. Translated: CASSQDRGWGGYTF.

This clone has just one count. CDR3 residues: CASSPGLAGISEQFF. The DNA for the CDR3 is TGCGCCAGCAGCCCGGGACTAGCGGGAATAAGTGAGCAGTTCTTC. The chain carries TRBV4-1 and TRBJ2-1, with 13 bases aligning to TRBD2. J lost 9 bases, V lost 4 bases, and 6 bases had no gene match. Looked up from germline, CDR1 is MGHRA and CDR2 is YSYEKL. This CDR3 is 15 amino acids long.

The chain recombines TRBV14 with TRBJ1-1; 7 bases are a match to TRBD1. Germline V gene lookup returns CDR1 SGHDN and CDR2 FVKESK. This CDR3 region has 15 residues. V shed 0 bases and J 6 bases; nucleotides not matched to a gene: 7. CDR3 in amino acids: CASSQDMARGAEAFF. The CDR3 coding sequence is TGTGCCAGCAGCCAAGATATGGCCAGGGGGGCTGAAGCTTTCTTT.

This chain uses TRBV5-1 with TRBJ2-7; TRBD1 matches 8 bases. Trimming removed 7 bases from V and 5 bases from J; junction bases left unmatched: 11. This CDR3 comprises 14 residues. Germline loops: CDR1 SGHRS, CDR2 YFSETQ. CDR3 in DNA: TGCGCCAGCCGAACTCGCCAGGGACAGGACGAGCAGTACTTC. Translated: CASRTRQGQDEQYF. Full variable domain (missing parts from reference TRBV5-1 and TRBJ2-7): KAGVTQTPRYLIKTRGQQVTLSCSPISGHRSVSWYQQTPGQGLQFLFEYFSETQRNKGNFPGRFSGRQFSNSRSEMNVSTLELGDSALYLCASRTRQGQDEQYFGPGTRLTVT.

The chain is built from TRBV7-8 and TRBJ2-1; D is perhaps TRBD2 (5 bases). With 4 bases removed from V and 3 bases from J, the gap between germline ends came to 13 bases. The length of the CDR3 is 15 residues. The germline CDR1 and CDR2 sequences are SGHVS and FQNEAQ. The CDR3 reads CASSSSTGVYNEQFF. The DNA of the CDR3 is TGTGCCAGCAGCTCATCGACCGGGGTCTACAATGAGCAGTTCTTC.

This clone has a count of ten or more. This sequence joins TRBV30 and TRBJ1-5; TRBD1 might be the D (5 bases). Trimming took off 2 bases at V and 5 bases at J, with 13 bases between the two ends. Germline V gene sequence: CDR1 GTSNPN, CDR2 SVGIG (reference sequence). The CDR3 loop spans 14 amino acids. The CDR3 spells CAWSLKQVYQPQHF. CDR3 DNA sequence: TGTGCCTGGAGTCTAAAACAGGTATATCAGCCCCAGCATTTT.

V and J are TRBV5-1 and TRBJ1-1, with TRBD1 matching 7 bases. Unmatched junction bases numbered 5, after V lost 0 bases and J lost 3 bases. The CDR3 runs 15 residues. CDR1 and CDR2 from the germline V gene are SGHRS and YFSETQ. CDR3 region: CASSLDEGAYTEAFF. Here the CDR3 DNA reads TGCGCCAGCAGCTTGGATGAGGGGGCGTACACTGAAGCTTTCTTT.

The chain is built from TRBV27 and TRBJ2-7; TRBD1 matches 10 bases. Trimming removed 4 bases from V and 3 bases from J; junction bases left unmatched: 9. This CDR3 spans 16 amino acids. Germline V CDR1 and CDR2: MNHEY, SMNVEV (reference sequence). The CDR3 DNA follows: TGTGCCAGCAGTTCCAAAACCGGGACAGGGGTCTACGAGCAGTACTTC. Its protein is CASSSKTGTGVYEQYF.

The genes are TRBV7-3 and TRBJ1-2; D uncertain. This CDR3 region has 17 residues. The germline V gene encodes CDR1 SGHTA and CDR2 FQGTGA. Trimming shortened V by 1 base and J by 4 bases, and 19 bases separated the two germline ends. CDR3 in DNA: TGTGCCAGCAGCTTAATCCGTATCCCTGTATTTTTCTATGGCTACACCTTC. This sequence encodes CASSLIRIPVFFYGYTF.

The chain is built from TRBV18 and TRBJ1-3, with 7 bases aligning to TRBD1. The germline CDR1 and CDR2 sequences are KGHSH and LQKENI. The ends lost 4 bases at V and 2 bases at J; junction bases unmatched: 2. The CDR3 covers 14 residues. In DNA, the CDR3 is TGTGCCAGCTCACTTCAGGGGGCTGGAAACACCATATATTTT. Translating gives CASSLQGAGNTIYF.

The V gene is TRBV5-8, the J gene TRBJ1-5; D possibly corresponds to TRBD1 (6 bases). CDR3 size: 16 residues. V was trimmed by 4 bases and J by 0 bases, leaving 14 bases between them. Germline CDR1 SGHTS, CDR2 YDEGEE. This chain's CDR3 is CASSPVGGRSNQPQHF. CDR3 sequence (DNA): TGTGCCAGCAGCCCCGTGGGGGGGCGTAGCAATCAGCCCCAGCATTTT. Filled out from reference TRBV5-8 and TRBJ1-5, the complete variable domain reads EAGVTQSPTHLIKTRGQQATLRCSPISGHTSVYWYQQALGLGLQFLLWYDEGEERNRGNFPPRFSGRQFPNYSSELNVNALELEDSALYLCASSPVGGRSNQPQHFGDGTRLSIL.

The genes are TRBV19 and TRBJ1-3; no clear D gene. CDR3 size: 15 residues. CDR1 and CDR2 from the germline V gene are LNHDA and SQIVND (reference sequence). V was pared by 4 bases and J by 3 bases, with 13 bases between. CDR3 protein: CASSKYQEFGNTIYF. CDR3 nucleotides: TGTGCCAGTAGTAAATACCAGGAATTTGGAAACACCATATATTTT.

The chain employs TRBV10-3 and TRBJ1-2; 8 nucleotides match TRBD1. The V gene end was trimmed by 11 bases and the J gene end by 7 bases; junction bases not matched to a gene: 12. The germline CDR1 and CDR2 sequences are ENHRY and SYGVKD. The CDR3 length is 13 residues. For the CDR3, the DNA is TGTGCCTCGACGACAGGGGATCGGGGTGGCTACACCTTC. This codes for CASTTGDRGGYTF.

The V gene is TRBV6-6, the J gene TRBJ1-1, with 7 bases that match TRBD1. Germline values: CDR1 MNHNY, CDR2 SVGAGI (reference sequence). Trimming cost V 2 bases and J 6 bases; bases outside gene matches: 9. This CDR3 has 15 amino acids. CDR3: CASSYVGTGEAEAFF. The CDR3 coding sequence is TGTGCCAGCAGTTACGTAGGCACAGGGGAGGCTGAAGCTTTCTTT.

V and J are TRBV29-1 and TRBJ2-1, with D perhaps matching TRBD1 (6 bases). Germline-derived CDR1 and CDR2 are SQVTM and ANQGSEA. This CDR3 is 14 amino acids long. Trimming stripped 6 bases from V and 3 bases from J, with 15 bases between. In DNA form, the CDR3 reads TGCAGCGTCTCGACAGGTGGGGGCTACAATGAGCAGTTCTTC. Translating gives CSVSTGGGYNEQFF.

In DNA form, the CDR3 reads TGTGCCAGCAGTTTCCCACACCCTAGGGGAGATACGCAGTATTTT. This encodes CASSFPHPRGDTQYF. The V and J genes are TRBV27 and TRBJ2-3, with D perhaps TRBD1 (5 bases). Looked up from germline, CDR1 is MNHEY and CDR2 is SMNVEV (reference sequence). This CDR3 has 15 residues. Trimming removed 3 bases at V and 5 bases at J, with 15 bases between.

CDR3 region: CASSLKGGGSPLHF. CDR3 DNA: TGTGCCAGCAGCTTAAAAGGGGGCGGGTCACCCCTCCACTTT. This rearrangement joins TRBV7-3 to TRBJ1-6, with 7 nucleotides matching TRBD1. Germline loops: CDR1 SGHTA, CDR2 FQGTGA. The junction had 4 bases not matched to a gene; V was cut back by 1 base and J by 10 bases. The CDR3 spans 14 residues.

This sequence joins TRBV7-6 and TRBJ1-2, with 7 bases aligning to TRBD1. Trimming removed 5 bases from V and 5 bases from J; junction bases left unmatched: 5. CDR1 SGHVS and CDR2 FNYEAQ come from the germline V gene. The CDR3 sequence is 13 residues long. The CDR3 here is CASSLDREYGYTF. CDR3 nucleotide sequence: TGTGCCAGCAGCCTCGACAGGGAGTATGGCTACACCTTC. Full variable domain (outside the CDR3, taken from reference TRBV7-6 and TRBJ1-2): GAGVSQSPRYKVTKRGQDVALRCDPISGHVSLYWYRQALGQGPEFLTYFNYEAQQDKSGLPNDRFSAERPEGSISTLTIQRTEQRDSAMYRCASSLDREYGYTFGSGTRLTVV.

This chain links TRBV9 with TRBJ1-5; TRBD1 matches at 9 bases. This CDR3 region has 14 residues. The germline V gene has CDR1 SGDLS and CDR2 YYNGEE. V lost 3 bases, J lost 7 bases, and 5 bases stayed unmatched. The DNA of the CDR3 is TGTGCCAGCAGCGCACAGGGGGCATGGCAGCCCCAGCATTTT. This encodes CASSAQGAWQPQHF.

The chain couples TRBV28 to TRBJ1-2, with D perhaps TRBD1 (6 bases). Germline V gives CDR1 MDHEN, CDR2 SYDVKM. V was trimmed by 1 base and J by 6 bases, leaving 15 bases between them. The CDR3 runs 15 residues. DNA of the CDR3: TGTGCCAGCAGTTTATTAGCTCGGACAGCAGATGGCTACACCTTC. Amino acid sequence: CASSLLARTADGYTF.

The chain has TRBV5-1 and TRBJ2-2; D gene uncertain. Looked up from germline, CDR1 is SGHRS and CDR2 is YFSETQ. With 5 bases removed from V and 1 base from J, the gap between germline ends came to 9 bases. This CDR3 spans 14 amino acids. The CDR3 DNA sequence: TGCGCCAGCAGGTCGGTCCAGAACACCGGGGAGCTGTTTTTT. It translates to CASRSVQNTGELFF.

This clone was seen once. The chain carries TRBV21-1 and TRBJ2-4; the D call in the table, TRBD2, was not verified against the DNA. TRBV21-1 is termed a pseudogene. This CDR3 spans 21 amino acids. CDR3 sequence: CASSKTRIADLSSLAKNIQYF. CDR3 in DNA: TGTGCCAGCAGCAAAACCCGGATAGCGGATTTAAGCTCACTAGCCAAAAACATTCAGTACTTC.

The genes are TRBV7-9 and TRBJ2-3, with TRBD2 matching 14 bases. The CDR3 runs to 17 residues. J lost 1 base, V lost 5 bases, and 5 bases had no gene match. The V gene's germline CDR1 is SEHNR and CDR2 FQNEAQ (reference sequence). The CDR3 DNA sequence: TGTGCCAGCAGCGCCGGGACTAGCGGGGGCCGCACAGATACGCAGTATTTT. Protein: CASSAGTSGGRTDTQYF.

This clone was observed a handful of times. Other DNA sequences of this sample code for an identical CDR3. This sequence joins TRBV9 and TRBJ1-1, with D unresolved. V shed 0 bases and J shed 0 bases, with 3 bases lying between them. Germline CDR1 and CDR2: SGDLS and YYNGEE. The CDR3 extends over 13 amino acids. Here the CDR3 reads CASSVALNTEAFF. CDR3 in DNA: TGTGCCAGCAGCGTAGCTCTGAACACTGAAGCTTTCTTT.

The CDR3 DNA sequence: TGTGCCAGTAGTATGTTGGGGCGCCACACTGAAGCTTTCTTT. It yields the protein CASSMLGRHTEAFF. This rearrangement joins TRBV19 to TRBJ1-1; TRBD1 is a possible D gene (5 bases). This CDR3 spans 14 amino acids. Germline assignment: CDR1 LNHDA and CDR2 SQIVND (reference sequence). With 3 bases removed from V and 3 bases from J, the gap between germline ends came to 11 bases. Supplemented by reference TRBV19 and TRBJ1-1, the full variable domain reads DGGITQSPKYLFRKEGQNVTLSCEQNLNHDAMYWYRQDPGQGLRLIYYSQIVNDFQKGDIAEGYSVSREKKESFPLTVTSAQKNPTAFYLCASSMLGRHTEAFFGQGTRLTVV.

The chain is built from TRBV29-1 and TRBJ1-2, with 7 bases aligning to TRBD1. The CDR3 is 13 residues long. Germline values: CDR1 SQVTM, CDR2 ANQGSEA. V lost 4 bases to trimming and J lost 7 bases; unmatched junction nucleotides: 9. CDR3 coding DNA: TGCAGCGTTGGAGGAGGGGGCGCCTCTGGCTACACCTTC. Protein sequence: CSVGGGGASGYTF. The full variable domain, in which reference TRBV29-1 and TRBJ1-2 provide the parts outside the CDR3, is SAVISQKPSRDICQRGTSLTIQCQVDSQVTMMFWYRQQPGQSLTLIATANQGSEATYESGFVIDKFPISRPNLTFSTLTVSNMSPEDSSIYLCSVGGGGASGYTFGSGTRLTVV.